The 3 T cell receptor beta chains given below trace back to one sample, sequenced in a study of spatial heterogeneity in lung cancer. Time point denoted: sample taken at primary tumor resection. Without sorting, whole RNA was sequenced from tumor, nontumor lung or frozen PBMC. TCRdb reanalysed the 5' RACE reads using MiXCR and keeps one entry per CDR3 protein. The repertoire holds approximately 7,000 distinct CDR3 sequences, with about 3.9% as singletons. Sequencing was performed on normal lung tissue next to the tumor, taken at surgery. These receptors were taken from a female donor with early-stage non-small cell lung cancer.

By sample fraction, this clonotype is medium-sized (0.01 to 0.1%). Here the CDR3 DNA reads TGTGCCTGGAGTGTATCTAGCGCCGGTGAGCAGTTCTTC. Its translation is CAWSVSSAGEQFF. J is TRBJ2-1 and V is TRBV30; possibly TRBD2 for D (6 bases). The CDR3 consists of 13 residues. V was cut by 0 bases and J by 9 bases, with 12 bases left in between. Germline CDR1 GTSNPN, CDR2 SVGIG (reference sequence).

In this sample, this clonotype turned up a few times. The genes are TRBV6-5 and TRBJ1-1; D possibly corresponds to TRBD1 (5 bases). Germline V gene sequence: CDR1 MNHEY, CDR2 SVGAGI. The germline V and J ends were trimmed by 1 base and 5 bases, with 8 bases remaining between them. The CDR3 spans 13 residues. CDR3 DNA: TGTGCCAGCAGTTACTTCGGGGGGACTGAAGCTTTCTTT. The encoded protein is CASSYFGGTEAFF.

At least ten counts were recorded for this clonotype. The DNA of the CDR3 is TGTGCCAGCAGCCAACTGACCAACACCGGGGAGCTGTTTTTT. It codes for CASSQLTNTGELFF. V and J are TRBV4-2 and TRBJ2-2; no firm D call. Germline V lookup: CDR1 LGHNA, CDR2 YNFKEQ. V was trimmed by 2 bases and J by 2 bases, leaving 6 bases between them. The CDR3 has 14 residues.